The 20 T cell receptor beta chains below all came from one sample that was sequenced in a study of T cells in Graves' hyperthyroidism and ophthalmopathy (dated by TCRdb to the late 2010s). Libraries came from multiplex PCR. Reads for this sample came from an Illumina HiSeq 2000. Amplification of TCR beta CDR3 regions was carried out from RNA transcripts. The TCR CDR3 was subjected to a first round of RT-PCR using the HTBI primer set and the Qiagen OneStep RT-PCR kit. TCRdb handled the public reads itself, with Q25 trimming in fastp and clone calling in MiXCR, and kept productive beta chains. When rows share a CDR3 protein, they turn into one entry using the most common DNA and genes. The sample data list approximately 400,000 distinct CDR3 sequences, and around 16% of these were observed just once. 13% to 15% of the sample is in the top ten clones. The specimen sequenced was blood. The receptor source for this set is a woman aged 18-29 years with Graves' hyperthyroidism.

The gene calls are TRBV20-1 and TRBJ1-6, with D perhaps TRBD1 (6 bases). The germline V gene encodes CDR1 DFQATT and CDR2 SNEGSKA (reference sequence). V lost 7 bases to trimming and J lost 6 bases, with 22 bases between them. This CDR3 has 16 amino acids. This chain's CDR3 is CSVPREGGRLNSPLHF. CDR3 DNA: TGCAGTGTTCCCAGGGAGGGGGGACGGCTTAATTCACCCCTCCACTTT.

This chain's CDR3 is CASSTGTVSYNEQFF. The CDR3 nucleotides read TGTGCCAGCAGCACCGGGACAGTCTCCTACAATGAGCAGTTCTTC. V is TRBV6-1 and J is TRBJ2-1; 7 bases align to TRBD1. CDR3 length equals 15 residues. The V gene end was trimmed by 6 bases and the J gene end by 0 bases; junction bases not matched to a gene: 5. Germline V gene lookup returns CDR1 MNHNS and CDR2 SASEGT.

The table lists this clonotype with many counts. The chain carries TRBV28 and TRBJ1-1; D is perhaps TRBD1 (5 bases). V lost 3 bases and J 6 bases, leaving 23 bases between the germline ends. Germline lookup yields CDR1 MDHEN and CDR2 SYDVKM. The CDR3 covers 17 residues. The CDR3 region has the DNA TGTGCCAGCAGTTTTATTTATACGGTCGGGGGTAAAGCTGAAGCTTTCTTT. Translation: CASSFIYTVGGKAEAFF.

The genes are TRBV19 and TRBJ1-5, with 9 nucleotides matching TRBD1. J was trimmed by 4 bases and V by 5 bases; bases with no gene match: 9. CDR3 length: 16 amino acids. Looked up from germline, CDR1 is LNHDA and CDR2 is SQIVND (reference sequence). This chain's CDR3 is CASSGSGTGLNQPQHF. As DNA, the CDR3 is TGTGCCAGTAGTGGTTCCGGGACAGGGTTAAATCAGCCCCAGCATTTT.

This clonotype has ten or more counts. An end of the junction differs from the germline gene, which may be a read error. The rearrangement uses TRBV7-2 and TRBJ1-1; no reliable D call. The CDR3 has 15 amino acids. Germline CDR1 reads SGHTA; CDR2 reads FQGNSA. For the CDR3, the DNA is TGTGCCAGCAGTTTAGCTGGCAGGATGAACACTGAAGCTTTCTTT. As protein: CASSLAGRMNTEAFF.

This clonotype showed up just a few times. This chain connects TRBV3-1 to TRBJ1-6; perhaps TRBD1 as D (6 bases). The germline CDR1 and CDR2 sequences are LGHDT and YNNKEL (reference sequence). Trimming removed 3 bases from V and 0 bases from J, with 12 bases in between. This CDR3 has 17 residues. CDR3 sequence: CASSHVWGASYNSPLHF. The DNA for the CDR3 is TGTGCCAGCAGCCATGTGTGGGGGGCCTCCTATAATTCACCCCTCCACTTT.

In its sample, this clonotype was seen many times. The chain joins TRBV18 to TRBJ2-5; 9 bases are a match to TRBD2. The CDR3 has 15 amino acids. Unmatched junction bases numbered 3, after V lost 3 bases and J lost 1 base. CDR1 KGHSH and CDR2 LQKENI come from the germline V gene. The CDR3 coding sequence is TGTGCCAGCTCACCGCCGACTAGCGGCCAAGAGACCCAGTACTTC. Protein: CASSPPTSGQETQYF.

At least ten counts were recorded for this clonotype. The chain combines TRBV5-6 with TRBJ1-5; D is unresolved. The CDR3 length is 17 residues. V shed 2 bases and J shed 5 bases, with 20 bases lying between them. Germline lookup yields CDR1 SGHDT and CDR2 YYEEEE. The CDR3 region is CASSFSGGIINHQPQHF. CDR3 coding DNA: TGTGCCAGCAGCTTCTCGGGTGGAATAATAAACCATCAGCCCCAGCATTTT.

The rearrangement uses TRBV29-1 and TRBJ1-2, with a weak D call TRBD1 (5 bases). Trimming took off 4 bases at V and 6 bases at J, with 12 bases between the two ends. Germline CDR1 SQVTM, CDR2 ANQGSEA. The CDR3 totals 12 residues. The CDR3 loop is CSVVAGNNGYTF. The CDR3 region has the DNA TGCAGCGTTGTGGCAGGGAATAATGGCTACACCTTC.

There are many counts of this clonotype. The CDR3 DNA reads as TGTGCCAGCAGTCGACAGGGGTTAAGCTCCTACAATGAGCAGTTCTTC. This encodes CASSRQGLSSYNEQFF. The chain joins TRBV2 to TRBJ2-1; 8 bases are a match to TRBD1. The length of the CDR3 is 16 residues. With V trimmed by 5 bases and J by 0 bases, 6 bases remained unmatched. Germline loops: CDR1 SNHLY, CDR2 FYNNEI.

The chain recombines TRBV6-1 with TRBJ1-2, with D possibly matching TRBD1 (5 bases). Trimming cost V 6 bases and J 4 bases, with 15 bases left between them. The CDR3 length is 14 residues. The germline V gene encodes CDR1 MNHNS and CDR2 SASEGT. CDR3 nucleotide sequence: TGTGCCAGCAGCTTTAGACAGAGTCCCTATGGCTACACCTTC. Amino acids: CASSFRQSPYGYTF.

This clonotype was counted a few times. The junction differs from germline at one of its ends, possibly a read error. The gene calls are TRBV12-3 or TRBV12-4 and TRBJ2-5, with 13 nucleotides matching TRBD2. The CDR3 has 15 residues. CDR3 in amino acids: CASSFGTSGEEAQYF. In DNA form, the CDR3 reads TGTGCCAGCAGTTTCGGGACTAGCGGGGAAGAGGCCCAGTACTTC.

The rearrangement links TRBV29-1 to TRBJ2-1; 10 positions match TRBD2. After removal of 2 bases from V and 0 bases from J, the junction contained 4 bases not matched to a gene. The CDR3 is 16 residues long. Germline loops: CDR1 SQVTM, CDR2 ANQGSEA. The CDR3 sequence is CSVETSGASSYNEQFF. Here the CDR3 DNA reads TGCAGCGTTGAAACTAGCGGGGCTAGCTCCTACAATGAGCAGTTCTTC.

This clonotype was seen many times. The chain joins TRBV6-5 to TRBJ2-3; D gene ambiguous. This CDR3 spans 14 amino acids. Trimming pared 0 bases from V and 2 bases from J, leaving 6 bases between. Germline CDR1 reads MNHEY; CDR2 reads SVGAGI. CDR3 sequence: CASSYSGFTDTQYF. For the CDR3, the DNA is TGTGCCAGCAGTTACTCAGGGTTCACAGATACGCAGTATTTT.

Comment on this clonotype: The junction does not match germline at one end; this may be a read error. The V call is TRBV7-7, the J call TRBJ2-1; D perhaps matches TRBD1 (6 bases). CDR3 length equals 13 residues. Germline CDR1 reads SSHAT; CDR2 reads FNYEAQ (reference sequence). DNA of the CDR3: TGTGCTAGCAGCTTAGTGGACAGTGATGAGCAGTTCTTC. It specifies CASSLVDSDEQFF.

This clonotype was seen many times. The chain links TRBV28 to TRBJ1-2; TRBD1 might be the D (6 bases). CDR1 is MDHEN, CDR2 SYDVKM, per germline. This CDR3 region has 12 residues. Trimming shortened V by 6 bases and J by 5 bases, and 10 bases separated the two germline ends. The CDR3 sequence: CASSSGQYGYTF. The CDR3, as DNA: TGTGCCAGCAGCTCCGGACAGTATGGCTACACCTTC.

This chain connects TRBV24-1 to TRBJ2-7; 7 bases are shared with TRBD2. The DNA end lines up better with TRBJ2-1; the J call may be wrong. Germline assignment: CDR1 KGHDR and CDR2 SFDVKD. The CDR3 length is 15 residues. CDR3 DNA: TGTGCCACCAGTGGTGGGGCTAGCGGCTCCTACGAGCAGTTCTTC. It yields the protein CATSGGASGSYEQFF.

This chain uses TRBV28 with TRBJ2-1, with a tentative D call TRBD2 (7 bases). Between the trimmed V and J ends, which lost 5 bases and 9 bases, there was a span of 17 bases. CDR1 and CDR2 (germline): MDHEN, SYDVKM. The CDR3 contains 14 residues. CDR3 sequence reads: CASSIRTGGAEQFF. The DNA of the CDR3 is TGTGCCAGCAGTATTCGAACGGGGGGCGCTGAGCAGTTCTTC.

This chain joins TRBV4-1 and TRBJ2-2; D is undetermined. With 0 bases removed from V and 3 bases from J, the gap between germline ends came to 5 bases. Germline V gives CDR1 MGHRA, CDR2 YSYEKL. This CDR3 is 14 amino acids long. CDR3 coding DNA: TGCGCCAGCAGCCAAGATCAGGACACCGGGGAGCTGTTTTTT. The encoded protein is CASSQDQDTGELFF.

There are many counts of this clonotype. The rearrangement links TRBV10-3 to TRBJ1-1; weak D call: TRBD1 (6 bases). Germline values: CDR1 ENHRY, CDR2 SYGVKD. This CDR3 region has 14 residues. V gave up 0 bases and J gave up 2 bases, with 7 bases separating them. The chain's CDR3 is CAISESGGNTEAFF. DNA of the CDR3: TGTGCCATCAGTGAGTCCGGGGGCAACACTGAAGCTTTCTTT.